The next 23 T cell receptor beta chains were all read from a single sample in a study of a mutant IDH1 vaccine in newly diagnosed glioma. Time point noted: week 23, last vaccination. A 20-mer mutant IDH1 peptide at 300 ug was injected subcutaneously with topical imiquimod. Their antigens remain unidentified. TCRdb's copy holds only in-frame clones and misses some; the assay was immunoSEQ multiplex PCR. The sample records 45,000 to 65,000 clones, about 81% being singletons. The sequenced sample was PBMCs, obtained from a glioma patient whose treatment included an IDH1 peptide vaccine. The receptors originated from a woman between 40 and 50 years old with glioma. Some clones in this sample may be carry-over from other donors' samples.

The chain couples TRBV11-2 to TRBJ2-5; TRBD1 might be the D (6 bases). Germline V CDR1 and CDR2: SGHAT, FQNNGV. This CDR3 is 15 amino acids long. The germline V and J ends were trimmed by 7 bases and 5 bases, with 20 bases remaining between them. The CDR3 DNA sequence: TGTGCCAGCACCGGGAACAGGGAGTTCTCTGAGACCCAGTACTTC. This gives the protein CASTGNREFSETQYF.

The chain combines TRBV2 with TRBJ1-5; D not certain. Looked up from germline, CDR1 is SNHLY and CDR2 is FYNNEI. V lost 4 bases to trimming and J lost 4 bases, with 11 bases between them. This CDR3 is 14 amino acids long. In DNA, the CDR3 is TGTGCCAGCAGTGTCAGCCAGCCTAATCAGCCCCAGCATTTT. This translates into CASSVSQPNQPQHF.

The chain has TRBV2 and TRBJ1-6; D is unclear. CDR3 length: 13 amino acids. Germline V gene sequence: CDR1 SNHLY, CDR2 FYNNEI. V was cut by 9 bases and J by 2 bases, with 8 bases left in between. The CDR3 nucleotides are TGTGCCAGTGGAGAAGCCTATAATTCACCCCTCCACTTT. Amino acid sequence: CASGEAYNSPLHF.

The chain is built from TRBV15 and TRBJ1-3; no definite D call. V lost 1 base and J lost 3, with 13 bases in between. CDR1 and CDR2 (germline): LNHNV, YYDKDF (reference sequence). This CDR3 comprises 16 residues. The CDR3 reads CATSRGLVAGGNTIYF. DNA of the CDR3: TGTGCCACCAGCAGAGGTTTGGTTGCAGGTGGAAACACCATATATTTT.

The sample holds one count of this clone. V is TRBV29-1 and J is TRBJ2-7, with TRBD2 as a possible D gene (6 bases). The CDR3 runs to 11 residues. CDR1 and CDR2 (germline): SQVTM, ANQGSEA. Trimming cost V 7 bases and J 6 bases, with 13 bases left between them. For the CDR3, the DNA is TGCAGCGGCGGGACTCAAGTCGAGCAGTACTTC. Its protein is CSGGTQVEQYF.

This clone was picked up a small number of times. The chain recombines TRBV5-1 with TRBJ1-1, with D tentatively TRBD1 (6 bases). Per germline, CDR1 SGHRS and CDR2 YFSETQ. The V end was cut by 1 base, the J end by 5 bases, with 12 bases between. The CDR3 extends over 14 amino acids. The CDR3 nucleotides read TGCGCCAGCAGCTTGCGGGGGGCTGGAACTGAAGCTTTCTTT. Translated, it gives CASSLRGAGTEAFF.

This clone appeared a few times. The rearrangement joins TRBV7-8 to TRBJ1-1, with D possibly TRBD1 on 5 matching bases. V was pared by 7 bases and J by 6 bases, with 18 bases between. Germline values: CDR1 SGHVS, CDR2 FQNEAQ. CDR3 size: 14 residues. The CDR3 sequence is CASIIGAERAEAFF. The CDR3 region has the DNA TGTGCCAGCATTATTGGGGCAGAGCGCGCTGAAGCTTTCTTT.

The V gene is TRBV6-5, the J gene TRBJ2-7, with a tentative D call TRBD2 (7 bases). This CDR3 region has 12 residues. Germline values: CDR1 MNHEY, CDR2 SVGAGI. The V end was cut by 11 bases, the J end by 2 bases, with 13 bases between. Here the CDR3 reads CAAGGAPYEQYF. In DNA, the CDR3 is TGTGCCGCTGGGGGGGCTCCCTACGAGCAGTACTTC.

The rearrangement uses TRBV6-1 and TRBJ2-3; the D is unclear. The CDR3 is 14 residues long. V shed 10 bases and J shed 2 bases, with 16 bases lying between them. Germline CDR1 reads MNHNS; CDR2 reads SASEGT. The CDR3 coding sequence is TGTGCCACAACCAATTCTTTCCCCACAGATACGCAGTATTTT. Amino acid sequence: CATTNSFPTDTQYF.

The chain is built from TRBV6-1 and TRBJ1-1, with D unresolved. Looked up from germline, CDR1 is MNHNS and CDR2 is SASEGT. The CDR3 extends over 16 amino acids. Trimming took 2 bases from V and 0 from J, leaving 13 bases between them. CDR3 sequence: CASSELGRRMNTEAFF. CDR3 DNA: TGTGCCAGCAGTGAATTGGGCAGGCGAATGAACACTGAAGCTTTCTTT.

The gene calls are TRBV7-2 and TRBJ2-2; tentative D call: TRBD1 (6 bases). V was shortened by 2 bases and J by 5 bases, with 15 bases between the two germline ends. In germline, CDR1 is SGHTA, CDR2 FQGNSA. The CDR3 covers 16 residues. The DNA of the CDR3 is TGTGCCAGCAGCTTAATTTCACAGGGTCCGACCGGGGAGCTGTTTTTT. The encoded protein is CASSLISQGPTGELFF.

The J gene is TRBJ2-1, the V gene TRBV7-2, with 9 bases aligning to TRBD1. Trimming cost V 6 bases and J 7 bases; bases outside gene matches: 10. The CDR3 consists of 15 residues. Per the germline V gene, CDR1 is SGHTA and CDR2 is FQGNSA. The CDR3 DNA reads TGTGCCAGCAGACGTACCGGGACAGGGAGGAATGAGCAGTTCTTC. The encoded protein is CASRRTGTGRNEQFF.

The CDR3 reads CAWSRDRVNYGYTF. CDR3 bases: TGTGCCTGGAGTAGAGACAGGGTTAACTATGGCTACACCTTC. This rearrangement joins TRBV30 to TRBJ1-2; TRBD1 matches at 7 bases. J lost 1 base, V lost 2 bases, and 4 bases had no gene match. The CDR3 extends over 14 amino acids. From germline, CDR1 is GTSNPN and CDR2 SVGIG (reference sequence).

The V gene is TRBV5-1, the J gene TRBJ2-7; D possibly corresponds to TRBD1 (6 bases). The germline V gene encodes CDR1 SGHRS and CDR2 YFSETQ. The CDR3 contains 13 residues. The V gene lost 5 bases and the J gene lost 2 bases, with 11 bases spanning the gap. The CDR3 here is CASRRQGTYEQYF. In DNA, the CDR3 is TGCGCCAGCAGACGGCAGGGGACCTACGAGCAGTACTTC.

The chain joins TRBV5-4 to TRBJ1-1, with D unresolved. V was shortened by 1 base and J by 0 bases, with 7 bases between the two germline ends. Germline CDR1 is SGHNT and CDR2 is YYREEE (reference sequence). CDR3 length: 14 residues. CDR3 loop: CASSLSILNTEAFF. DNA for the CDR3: TGTGCCAGCAGCTTGAGTATACTGAACACTGAAGCTTTCTTT.

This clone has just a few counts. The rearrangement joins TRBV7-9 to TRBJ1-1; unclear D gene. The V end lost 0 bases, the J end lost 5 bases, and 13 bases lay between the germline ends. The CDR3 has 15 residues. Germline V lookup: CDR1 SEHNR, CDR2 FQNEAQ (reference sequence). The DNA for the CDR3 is TGTGCCAGCAGCTTAGCAGACCCCCGGAGAACTGAAGCTTTCTTT. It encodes CASSLADPRRTEAFF.

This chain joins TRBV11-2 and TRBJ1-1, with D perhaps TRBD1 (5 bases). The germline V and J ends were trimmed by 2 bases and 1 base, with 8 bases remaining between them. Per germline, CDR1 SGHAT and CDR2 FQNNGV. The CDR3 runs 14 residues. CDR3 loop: CASSLSGGNTEAFF. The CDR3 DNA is TGTGCCAGCAGCTTAAGCGGGGGGAACACTGAAGCTTTCTTT. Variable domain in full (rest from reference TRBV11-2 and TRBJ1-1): EAGVAQSPRYKIIEKRQSVAFWCNPISGHATLYWYQQILGQGPKLLIQFQNNGVVDDSQLPKDRFSAERLKGVDSTLKIQPAKLEDSAVYLCASSLSGGNTEAFFGQGTRLTVV.

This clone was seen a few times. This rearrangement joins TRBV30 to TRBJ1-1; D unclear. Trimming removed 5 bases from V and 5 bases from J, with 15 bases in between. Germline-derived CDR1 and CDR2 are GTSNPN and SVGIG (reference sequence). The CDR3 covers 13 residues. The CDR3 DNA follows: TGTGCCTGGGGTCTGGAGAGGAAGACTGAAGCTTTCTTT. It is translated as CAWGLERKTEAFF.

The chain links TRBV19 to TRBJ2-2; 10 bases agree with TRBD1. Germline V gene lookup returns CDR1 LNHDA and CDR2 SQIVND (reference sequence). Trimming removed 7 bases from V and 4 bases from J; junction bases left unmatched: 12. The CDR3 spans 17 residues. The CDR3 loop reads CASTPFRDRGFTGELFF. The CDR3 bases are TGTGCCAGTACCCCCTTTAGGGACAGGGGATTCACCGGGGAGCTGTTTTTT.

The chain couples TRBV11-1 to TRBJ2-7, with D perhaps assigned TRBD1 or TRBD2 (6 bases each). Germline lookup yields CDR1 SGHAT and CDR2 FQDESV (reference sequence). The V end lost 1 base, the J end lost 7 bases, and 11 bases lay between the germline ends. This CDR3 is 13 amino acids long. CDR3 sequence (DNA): TGTGCCAGCAGCTTAGGGGGGGCAAGAGAGCAGTACTTC. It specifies CASSLGGAREQYF.

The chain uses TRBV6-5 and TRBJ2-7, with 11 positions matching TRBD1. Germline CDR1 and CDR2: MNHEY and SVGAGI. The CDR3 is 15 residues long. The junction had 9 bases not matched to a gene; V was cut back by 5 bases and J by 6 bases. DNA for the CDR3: TGTGCCAGCAGTCCCTCGGACAGGGGGCTGGGCGAGCAGTACTTC. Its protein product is CASSPSDRGLGEQYF.

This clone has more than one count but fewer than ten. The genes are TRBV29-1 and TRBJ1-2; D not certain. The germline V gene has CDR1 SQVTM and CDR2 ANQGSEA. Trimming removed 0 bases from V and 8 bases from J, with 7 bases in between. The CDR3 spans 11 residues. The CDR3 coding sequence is TGCAGCGTTGAAGATCGGGAAGGCTACACCTTC. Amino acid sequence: CSVEDREGYTF.

CDR3 nucleotide sequence: TGTGCCAGCAGCTTAGGCAGGGCAAACACTGAAGCTTTCTTT. Translation gives CASSLGRANTEAFF. The chain employs TRBV7-9 and TRBJ1-1; D is possibly TRBD1 (5 bases). Germline V gene lookup returns CDR1 SEHNR and CDR2 FQNEAQ (reference sequence). The CDR3 covers 14 residues. Trimming stripped 1 base from V and 2 bases from J, with 8 bases between.